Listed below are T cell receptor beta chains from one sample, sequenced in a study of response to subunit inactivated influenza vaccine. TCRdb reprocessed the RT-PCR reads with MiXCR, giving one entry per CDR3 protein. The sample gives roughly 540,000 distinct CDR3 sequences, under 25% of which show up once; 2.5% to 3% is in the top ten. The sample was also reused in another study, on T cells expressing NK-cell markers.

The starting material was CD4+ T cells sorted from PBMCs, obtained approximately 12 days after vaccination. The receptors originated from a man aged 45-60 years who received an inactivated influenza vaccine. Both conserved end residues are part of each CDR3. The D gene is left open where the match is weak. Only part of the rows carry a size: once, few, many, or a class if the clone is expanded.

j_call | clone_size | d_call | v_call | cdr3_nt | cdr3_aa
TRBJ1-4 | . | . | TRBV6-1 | TGTGCCAGCAGCCCGAGCAATCGGGTTAGTCGGGAAAAACTGTTTTTT | CASSPSNRVSREKLFF
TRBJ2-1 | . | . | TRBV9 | TGTGCCAGCAGCGTAGGCCCCTCTAAACTAGGGCTTTCTGGTGAGCAGTTCTTC | CASSVGPSKLGLSGEQFF
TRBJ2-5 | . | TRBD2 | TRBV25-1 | TGTGCCAGCAGACGGGGGGTTGAGGAGACCCAGTACTTC | CASRRGVEETQYF
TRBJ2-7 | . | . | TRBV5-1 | TGCGCCAGCAGCTTGGGGAGGCAGTCCGATGCATTGGGCTTC | CASSLGRQSDALGF
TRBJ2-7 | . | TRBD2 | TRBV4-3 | TGCGCCAGCAGCGCGGAGACTAGCGGGAGGGTCCACGAGCAGTACTTC | CASSAETSGRVHEQYF
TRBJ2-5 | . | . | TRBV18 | TGTGCCAGCTCACGGACCCCGGGACCGTTACAAGAGACCCAGTACTTC | CASSRTPGPLQETQYF
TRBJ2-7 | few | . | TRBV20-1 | TGCAGTGCTAGCGACGGGGCGACCTACGAGCAGTACTTC | CSASDGATYEQYF
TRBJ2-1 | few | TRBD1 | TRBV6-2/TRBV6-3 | TGTGCCAGCAGCGATACAGGGGTTGTTGGTGAGCAGTTCTTC | CASSDTGVVGEQFF
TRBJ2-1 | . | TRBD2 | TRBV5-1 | TGCGCCAGCAGCTCCCTAGCGGGAGGCAACAATGAGCAGTTCTTC | CASSSLAGGNNEQFF
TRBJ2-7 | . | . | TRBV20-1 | TGCAGTGCTAGTCGGTGGGGGGACTCCTACGAGCAGTACTTC | CSASRWGDSYEQYF
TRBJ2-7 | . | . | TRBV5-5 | TGTGCCAGCAGTTTTGATTACAACTCCTACGAGCAGTACTTC | CASSFDYNSYEQYF
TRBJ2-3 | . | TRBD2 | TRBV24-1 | TGTGCCACGGGGGGGGAACTTAGCACAGATACGCAGTATTTT | CATGGELSTDTQYF
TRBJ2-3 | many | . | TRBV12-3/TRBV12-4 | TGTGCCAGCAGGAGAACAGATACGCAGTATTTT | CASRRTDTQYF
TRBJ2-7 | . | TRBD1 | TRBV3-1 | TGTGCCAGCAGCCAAGTCCCGGGACAGGGGGCGAGGTCGTACGAGCAGTACTTC | CASSQVPGQGARSYEQYF
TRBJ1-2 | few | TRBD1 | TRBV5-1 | TGCGCCAGCAGCTTGGTGATGGATATGGGACAGGGCTATGGCTACACCTTC | CASSLVMDMGQGYGYTF
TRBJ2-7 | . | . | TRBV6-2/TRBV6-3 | TGTGCCAGCAGTTCCCCGGAAGTGAACTACGAGCAGTACTTC | CASSSPEVNYEQYF
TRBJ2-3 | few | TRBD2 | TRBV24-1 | TGTGCCACCTCTGGGACTAGCGGAAGTACGCAGTATTTT | CATSGTSGSTQYF
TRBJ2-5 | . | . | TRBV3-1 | TGTGCCAGCAGCCAAGATACCCTCCAAGAGACCCAGTACTTC | CASSQDTLQETQYF
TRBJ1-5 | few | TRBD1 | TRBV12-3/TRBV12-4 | TGTGCCAGCAGTCCGAGACAGGGACCCCAGCATTTT | CASSPRQGPQHF
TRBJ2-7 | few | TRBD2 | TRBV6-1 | TGTGCCAGCAGTCAATACATGAACCTCGGGACTACCGCCTACGAGCAGTACTTC | CASSQYMNLGTTAYEQYF
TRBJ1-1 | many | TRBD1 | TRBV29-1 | TGCAGCGTGGGGCGGACAGGCGCAGAAGCTTTCTTT | CSVGRTGAEAFF
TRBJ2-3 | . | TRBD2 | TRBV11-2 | TGTGCCAGCAGCACAAGAACGCGGGAGGGGCCAGATACGCAGTATTTT | CASSTRTREGPDTQYF
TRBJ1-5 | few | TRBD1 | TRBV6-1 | TGTGCCAGCAGGCAGCGGACAGGGGGCGTTCAGCCCCAGCATTTT | CASRQRTGGVQPQHF
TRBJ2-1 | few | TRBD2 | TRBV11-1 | TGTGCCAGCAGCCTACTCCCTAGCGGGGGACCCAATGAGCAGTTCTTC | CASSLLPSGGPNEQFF
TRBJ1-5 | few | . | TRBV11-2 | TGTGCCAGCAGCCCCAAAGTAAGGGCAGGGAATAGCAATCAGCCCCAGCATTTT | CASSPKVRAGNSNQPQHF
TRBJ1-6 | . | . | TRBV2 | TGTGCCAGCAGTGCCGAAGGGACAATGGGCTCACCCCTCCACTTT | CASSAEGTMGSPLHF
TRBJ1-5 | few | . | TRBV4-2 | TGTGCCAGCAGCCAAGATATCAACAGGGCGGATCAGCCCCAGCATTTT | CASSQDINRADQPQHF
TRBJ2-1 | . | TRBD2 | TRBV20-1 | TGCAGTGCTAGGGGGGGGAAATACAATGAGCAGTTCTTC | CSARGGKYNEQFF